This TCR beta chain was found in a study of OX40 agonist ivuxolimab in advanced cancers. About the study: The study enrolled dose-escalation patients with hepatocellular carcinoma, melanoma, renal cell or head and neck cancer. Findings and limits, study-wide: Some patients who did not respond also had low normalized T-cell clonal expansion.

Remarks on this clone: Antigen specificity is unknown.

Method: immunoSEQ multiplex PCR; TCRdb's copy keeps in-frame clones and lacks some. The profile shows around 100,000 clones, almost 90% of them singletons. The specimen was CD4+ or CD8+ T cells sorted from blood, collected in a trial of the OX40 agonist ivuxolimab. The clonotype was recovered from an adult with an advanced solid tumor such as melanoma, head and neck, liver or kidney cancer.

CDR3 protein: CASSQGQGRREQYF. In DNA, the CDR3 is TGTGCCAGCAGCCAGGGACAGGGAAGGCGGGAGCAGTACTTC. The chain combines TRBV7-2 with TRBJ2-7; TRBD1 matches at 9 bases. Germline CDR1 reads SGHTA; CDR2 reads FQGNSA. The CDR3 has 14 residues. Trimming at V came to 5 bases and at J to 7 bases, leaving 9 bases not matched to a gene.